Listed here is a single T cell receptor beta chain. Its matching antigen is unknown. This entry is derived from a study of cytomegalovirus exposure and HLA in healthy donors. Overall study: The platform used for the roughly 110 validation repertoires matched that of the roughly 700 first-cohort repertoires, a later analysis reported. Broader study findings: Among TCR sequences, most were rare, though some public TCRs appeared in many donors.

Assay used: immunoSEQ multiplex PCR; TCRdb lists only in-frame clones, some missing. The sample lists 210,000 or so clones; around 88% were seen once. V lost 2 bases, J lost 3 bases, and 2 bases stayed unmatched. CDR1 SGHKS and CDR2 YYEKEE come from the germline V gene (reference sequence). This CDR3 spans 14 amino acids. The chain couples TRBV5-5 to TRBJ2-7; 10 bases fit TRBD2. The sequence was obtained from a young woman in good health and CMV-seronegative. Specimen: PBMCs. CDR3 nucleotide sequence: TGTGCCAGCAGCTTAGCGGGAGGGTTCTACGAGCAGTACTTC. Encoded protein: CASSLAGGFYEQYF. Drawing the rest from reference TRBV5-5 and TRBJ2-7, the complete variable domain is DAGVTQSPTHLIKTRGQQVTLRCSPISGHKSVSWYQQVLGQGPQFIFQYYEKEERGRGNFPDRFSARQFPNYSSELNVNALLLGDSALYLCASSLAGGFYEQYFGPGTRLTVT.